This T cell receptor beta chain was sequenced for a study of blood T cell repertoires in COVID-19. The table came from immunoSEQ multiplex PCR; TCRdb's copy has only in-frame clones and leaves some out. The data show around 60,000 clones, with 88% seen just once and 3.5% to 5% held by the top ten. CDR3 length: 14 amino acids. The V and J ends lost 5 bases and 1 base respectively, with 13 bases between them. The germline CDR1 and CDR2 sequences are SQVTM and ANQGSEA. The rearrangement uses TRBV29-1 and TRBJ2-3; possible D gene TRBD1, 6 bases. Material for sequencing was peripheral blood. This TCR was recovered from a human donor in a cohort sampled during active COVID-19. The CDR3 bases are TGCAGCGTTCCACAGGGCGTTGGCACAGATACGCAGTATTTT. Amino acids: CSVPQGVGTDTQYF.